The 11 T cell receptor beta chains given below trace back to one sample, sequenced in a study of STAT5B mutations in CD4+ large granular lymphocyte leukemia (dated by TCRdb to the early 2020s). Library preparation used the immunoSEQ multiplex PCR assay. This immuneACCESS table, as held by TCRdb, lists in-frame sequences with V and J called but not all clones. Of the missing ones, under half trace to an unresolved V gene in checked studies; the others have no known cause. Within this sample are tens of thousands of clones, with around 85% of them counted one time only. Of the sample, approximately 0.33% falls within the top ten clones. The sample consisted of CD4+ T cells from blood buffy coats. These receptor sequences come from a human donor in good health.

The chain is built from TRBV13 and TRBJ1-5; TRBD1 matches 9 bases. The CDR3 runs to 15 residues. J was trimmed by 3 bases and V by 2 bases; bases with no gene match: 2. Germline values: CDR1 PRHDT, CDR2 FYEKMQ (reference sequence). CDR3 amino acids: CASSLRTGVNQPQHF. In nucleotides, the CDR3 is TGTGCCAGCAGCTTAAGGACAGGGGTCAATCAGCCCCAGCATTTT. The whole variable domain, remainder taken from reference TRBV13 and TRBJ1-5, is AAGVIQSPRHLIKEKRETATLKCYPIPRHDTVYWYQQGPGQDPQFLISFYEKMQSDKGSIPDRFSAQQFSDYHSELNMSSLELGDSALYFCASSLRTGVNQPQHFGDGTRLSIL.

This chain joins TRBV4-2 and TRBJ1-2; no definite D call. V dropped 0 bases and J dropped 0 bases, with 8 bases sitting between them. There are 15 residues in the CDR3. Looked up from germline, CDR1 is LGHNA and CDR2 is YNFKEQ. The CDR3 sequence: CASSQDGRANYGYTF. The CDR3 DNA sequence: TGTGCCAGCAGCCAAGACGGGAGGGCTAACTATGGCTACACCTTC.

The genes are TRBV10-3 and TRBJ1-1; no definite D call. Trimming took 2 bases from V and 11 from J, leaving 18 bases between them. Looked up from germline, CDR1 is ENHRY and CDR2 is SYGVKD. The CDR3 is made up of 14 amino acids. This CDR3 reads CAISEPTSRGWAFF. Written as DNA, the CDR3 is TGTGCCATCAGTGAGCCTACCAGCCGGGGTTGGGCTTTCTTT.

The rearrangement joins TRBV4-1 to TRBJ2-1; D may be TRBD1 or TRBD2 (5 bases each). The CDR3 sequence is 14 residues long. V was trimmed by 3 bases and J by 7 bases, leaving 13 bases between them. Germline loops: CDR1 MGHRA, CDR2 YSYEKL. Here the CDR3 reads CASSHEGSRNEQFF. CDR3 nucleotides: TGCGCCAGCAGCCATGAGGGGAGTAGGAATGAGCAGTTCTTC.

J is TRBJ1-2 and V is TRBV7-2, with TRBD1 as a possible D gene (6 bases). The germline V gene has CDR1 SGHTA and CDR2 FQGNSA. The ends were cut back, 0 bases at V and 5 bases at J, with 13 bases in the middle. The CDR3 length is 15 residues. CDR3 nucleotides: TGTGCCAGCAGCTTAGCGGGGACATTGGGATATGGCTACACCTTC. As protein: CASSLAGTLGYGYTF.

The rearrangement links TRBV29-1 to TRBJ2-7, with 8 bases fitting TRBD2. There are 12 residues in the CDR3. Germline trimming cut 4 bases from V and 4 bases from J; bases unmatched to any gene: 3. Germline V gene sequence: CDR1 SQVTM, CDR2 ANQGSEA. This CDR3 is CSVATSEYEQYF. The CDR3 DNA is TGCAGCGTTGCGACTAGCGAATACGAGCAGTACTTC.

The chain links TRBV14 to TRBJ2-2, with TRBD2 as a possible D gene (6 bases). CDR3 length: 14 amino acids. Germline V gives CDR1 SGHDN, CDR2 FVKESK. The V end lost 4 bases, the J end lost 9 bases, and 15 bases lay between the germline ends. As DNA, the CDR3 is TGTGCCAGCAGCCTCCCGGGACTCCCGCGGGAGCTGTTTTTT. Amino acid sequence: CASSLPGLPRELFF. Drawing the rest from reference TRBV14 and TRBJ2-2, the complete variable domain is EAGVTQFPSHSVIEKGQTVTLRCDPISGHDNLYWYRRVMGKEIKFLLHFVKESKQDESGMPNNRFLAERTGGTYSTLKVQPAELEDSGVYFCASSLPGLPRELFFGEGSRLTVL.

The J gene is TRBJ2-5, the V gene TRBV6-5, with D possibly TRBD2 on 6 matching bases. In germline, CDR1 is MNHEY, CDR2 SVGAGI. With 5 bases removed from V and 3 bases from J, the gap between germline ends came to 13 bases. The CDR3 is made up of 14 amino acids. The CDR3 DNA sequence: TGTGCCAGCAGTATCGGACCGGGAGAAGAGACCCAGTACTTC. It encodes CASSIGPGEETQYF.

V is TRBV6-5 and J is TRBJ2-1; a possible D gene is TRBD1 (6 bases). V lost 8 bases and J 8 bases, leaving 22 bases between the germline ends. This CDR3 is built from 15 residues. CDR1 is MNHEY, CDR2 SVGAGI, per germline. Written as DNA, the CDR3 is TGTGCCAGCCAGAATACACAGGGTACGTGGCATGAGCAGTTCTTC. This sequence encodes CASQNTQGTWHEQFF.

This chain uses TRBV27 with TRBJ2-7; TRBD1 agrees at 8 bases. V shed 6 bases, J shed 1 base, and the junction held 11 bases outside the gene matches. Germline V lookup: CDR1 MNHEY, CDR2 SMNVEV (reference sequence). CDR3 length equals 16 residues. The CDR3 DNA sequence: TGTGCCAGCAGCCCCGGGACAGGCCGCGCATCCTACGAGCAGTACTTC. It encodes CASSPGTGRASYEQYF.

In its sample, this clone was seen a few times. J is TRBJ1-1 and V is TRBV29-1, with D possibly being TRBD1 (6 bases). This CDR3 spans 13 amino acids. V lost 3 bases, J lost 5 bases, and 13 bases lay in between. CDR1 SQVTM and CDR2 ANQGSEA come from the germline V gene. This CDR3 is CSVDMGAWTEAFF. CDR3 nucleotide sequence: TGCAGCGTTGATATGGGGGCATGGACTGAAGCTTTCTTT.